This T cell receptor (beta chain) emerged from a study of early T cells in non-severe SARS-CoV-2 infection. Study summary: Chains from this unsorted whole-blood bulk RNA could not be paired. Study-wide findings and caveats: Private and CD4 specificities were missed by VDJdb matching, skewed to anti-spike CD8.

Unique molecular identifiers tagged individual cDNA molecules. Each CDR3 protein is one row after TCRdb ran MiXCR on the 5' RACE reads. The table lists 26,000 or so distinct CDR3 sequences, about 4% of them singletons. This clonotype has a count of ten or more. Antigen specificity is unknown. Trimming stripped 3 bases from V and 1 base from J, with 10 bases between. Germline V gives CDR1 SGHRS, CDR2 YFSETQ. The CDR3 length is 14 residues. The source of this sequence is an adult who was a healthcare worker with PCR-confirmed SARS-CoV-2 infection or an uninfected control (not recorded which). V is TRBV5-1 and J is TRBJ2-5; D may be TRBD1 (5 bases). Sequencing was carried out using whole blood. DNA of the CDR3: TGCGCCAGCAGCTCCAGGGCCGCCCAAGAGACCCAGTACTTC. Translating gives CASSSRAAQETQYF.